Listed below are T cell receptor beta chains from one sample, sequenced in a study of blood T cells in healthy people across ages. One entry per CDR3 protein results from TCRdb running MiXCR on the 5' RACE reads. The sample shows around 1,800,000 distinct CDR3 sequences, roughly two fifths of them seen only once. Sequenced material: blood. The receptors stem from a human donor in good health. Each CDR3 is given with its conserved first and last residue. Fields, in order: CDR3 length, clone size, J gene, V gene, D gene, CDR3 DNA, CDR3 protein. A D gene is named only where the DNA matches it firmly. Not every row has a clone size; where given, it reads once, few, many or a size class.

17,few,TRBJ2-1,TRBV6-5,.,TGTGCCAGCAGTCCCATAAACCCGGGGGCTGAATACAATGAGCAGTTCTTC,CASSPINPGAEYNEQFF
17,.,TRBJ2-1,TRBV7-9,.,TGTGCCAGCAGCCCCCGTTGGGGCATTCGAGGCTACAATGAGCAGTTCTTC,CASSPRWGIRGYNEQFF
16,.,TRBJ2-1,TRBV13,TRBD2,TGTGCCAGCAGCTTCCGCGGGGGGGCGTACCGGGATGAGCAGTTCTTC,CASSFRGGAYRDEQFF
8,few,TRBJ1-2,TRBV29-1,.,TGCAGCGTTGAGGACTGCACCTTC,CSVEDCTF
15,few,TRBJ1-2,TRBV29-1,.,TGCAGCGTTGAAGATAGGTCGGGGCCTAACTATGGCTACACCTTC,CSVEDRSGPNYGYTF
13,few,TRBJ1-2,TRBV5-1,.,TGCGCCAGCAGCTTGGAACAGGCCCGGGGCTACACCTTC,CASSLEQARGYTF
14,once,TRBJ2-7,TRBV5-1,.,TGCGCCAGCAGCTTTAACGGGCCTCCCTACGAGCAGTACTTC,CASSFNGPPYEQYF
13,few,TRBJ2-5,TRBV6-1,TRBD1,TGTGCCATCCGGGACAGAAAGAGGGAGACCCAGTACTTC,CAIRDRKRETQYF
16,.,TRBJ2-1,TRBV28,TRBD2,TGTGCCAGCAGCTCGCCTAGCGGGGGATTCTACAATGAGCAGTTCTTC,CASSSPSGGFYNEQFF
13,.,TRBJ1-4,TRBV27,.,TGTGCCAGCGGTCCGGGGCCCAGAGGAAAACTGTTTTTT,CASGPGPRGKLFF
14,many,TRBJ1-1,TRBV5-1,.,TGTGCCAGCAGCTTAGCCGGGGGGAACACTGAAGCTTTCTTT,CASSLAGGNTEAFF
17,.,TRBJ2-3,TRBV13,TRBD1,TGTGCCAGCAGCCCCGACCGAGGACAGGGGGCTTGGGATACGCAGTATTTT,CASSPDRGQGAWDTQYF
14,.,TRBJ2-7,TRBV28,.,TGTGCCAGCAGTTTCCCCGGGACACTGAACGAGCAGTACTTC,CASSFPGTLNEQYF
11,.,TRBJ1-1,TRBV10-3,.,TGCGCCGTCCGGGGGAACACTGAAGCTTTCTTT,CAVRGNTEAFF
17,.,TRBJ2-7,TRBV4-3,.,TGCGCCAGCAGCCAAGAAACCGAGGGGATGAACCTCTACGAGCAGTACTTC,CASSQETEGMNLYEQYF
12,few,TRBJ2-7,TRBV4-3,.,TGCGCCAGCAGCCAAGATCCCCTCGAGCAGTACTTC,CASSQDPLEQYF
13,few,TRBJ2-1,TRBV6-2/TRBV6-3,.,TGTGCCAGCACAGTGCAGGCCTACAATGAGCAGTTCTTC,CASTVQAYNEQFF
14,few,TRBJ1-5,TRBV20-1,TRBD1,TGCAGTGCTAGTACCACAGGGGGCTTTCAGCCCCAGCATTTT,CSASTTGGFQPQHF
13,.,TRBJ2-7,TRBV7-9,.,TGTGCCAGCAGCTTACCGCTGGGCTACGAGCAGTACTTC,CASSLPLGYEQYF
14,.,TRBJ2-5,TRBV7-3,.,TGTGCCAGCAGCGCTGGTCGGGGGCAAGAGACCCAGTACTTC,CASSAGRGQETQYF
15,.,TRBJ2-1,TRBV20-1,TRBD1,TGCAGTAACAGGGGCGGGCGAGGGCCGGAGTATGAGCAGTTCTTC,CSNRGGRGPEYEQFF
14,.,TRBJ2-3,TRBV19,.,TGTGCCAGTAGTACACCAGGACTGGCCCCTTGGCAGTATTTT,CASSTPGLAPWQYF
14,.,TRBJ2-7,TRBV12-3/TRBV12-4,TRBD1,TGTGCCAGCAGTTTCCCCCGGGACAGAAACGAGCAGTACTTC,CASSFPRDRNEQYF
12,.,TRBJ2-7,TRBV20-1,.,TGCAGTGCTAGAGCTTCGGCCTACGAGCAGTACTTC,CSARASAYEQYF
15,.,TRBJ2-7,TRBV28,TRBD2,TGTGCCGGCAGCCTCGGACTAGCGGTCTCCTACGAGCAGTACTTC,CAGSLGLAVSYEQYF
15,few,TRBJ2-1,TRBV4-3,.,TGCGCCAGCAGCCAAGTCGGGGGGCTTATCAATGAGCAGTTCTTC,CASSQVGGLINEQFF
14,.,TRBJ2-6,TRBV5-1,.,TGCGCCAGCAGCCCGGTTCTTGGGGCCAACGTCCTGACTTTC,CASSPVLGANVLTF
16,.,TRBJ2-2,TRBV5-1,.,TGCGCCAGCAGCATACAGGGTATGGGGAACACCGGGGAGCTGTTTTTT,CASSIQGMGNTGELFF
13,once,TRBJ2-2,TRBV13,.,TGTGCCAGCAGCCGCCATGACCCCGGGGAGCTGTTTTTT,CASSRHDPGELFF
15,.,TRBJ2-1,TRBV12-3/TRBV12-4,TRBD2,TGTGCCAGCAGTGAGAGCGGGGGAACCTACAATGAGCAGTTCTTC,CASSESGGTYNEQFF
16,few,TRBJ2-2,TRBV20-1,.,TGCAGTGCTCCAAAGGGGAGCCCGGCAGACACCGGGGAGCTGTTTTTT,CSAPKGSPADTGELFF
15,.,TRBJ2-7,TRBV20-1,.,TGCAGTGCTAGAGTTGAAGCGGAGGGGGACGACGAGCAGTACTTC,CSARVEAEGDDEQYF
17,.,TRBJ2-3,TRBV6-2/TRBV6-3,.,TGTGCCAGCAGTTACTCGGAGGAGCGAACTAGCACAGATACGCAGTATTTT,CASSYSEERTSTDTQYF
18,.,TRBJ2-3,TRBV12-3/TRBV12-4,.,TGTGCCAGCAGTCCCCCGACTGGCTACGTCTCGCGGGTGAAGACGCAGTATTTT,CASSPPTGYVSRVKTQYF
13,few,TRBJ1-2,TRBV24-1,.,TGTGCCACCAGTGATGCGGACAGCTGGGGCTACACCTTC,CATSDADSWGYTF
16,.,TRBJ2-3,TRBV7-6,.,TGTGCCAGCAGCTTAGCCCAAAGCGGGTATTTCGATACGCAGTATTTT,CASSLAQSGYFDTQYF
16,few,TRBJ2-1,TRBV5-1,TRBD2,TGCGCCAGCAGCTTGGGGGCGGGGGGCCTTCGGAATGAGCAGTTCTTC,CASSLGAGGLRNEQFF
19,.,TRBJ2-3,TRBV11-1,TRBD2,TGTGCCTGCAGCCAACATCGACGGGAGCGGGGGGAGGGGTGGGATACGCAGTATTTT,CACSQHRRERGEGWDTQYF
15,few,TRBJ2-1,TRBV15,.,TGTGCCACCGGCGGCGGCTTAAGCTCCTACAATGAGCAGTTCTTC,CATGGGLSSYNEQFF
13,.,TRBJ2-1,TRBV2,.,TGTACCAGCAGTGAACTGAGGGGCAGTGAGCAGTTCTTC,CTSSELRGSEQFF
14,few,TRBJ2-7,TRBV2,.,TGTGCCAGCAGTGATTTACAGGGTACCTACGAGCAGTACTTC,CASSDLQGTYEQYF
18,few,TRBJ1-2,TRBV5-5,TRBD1,TGTGCCAGCAGCCACCCCGGGGACAGGGGGTTTAGCGACTATGGCTACACCTTC,CASSHPGDRGFSDYGYTF